The 20 T cell receptor beta chains in this list originate from one sample, sequenced in a study of regulatory T cells in long-lasting Graves disease (dated by TCRdb to the early 2020s). The library came from multiplex PCR. TCRdb lists the instrument as Illumina HiSeq 4000. CDR3 regions were amplified by Arm-PCR with iRepertoire HTBI primers to construct TCR beta libraries. The public sequencing data were trimmed at Q25 with fastp and processed into clonotypes with MiXCR by TCRdb, which kept only in-frame beta chains. Every CDR3 protein is listed once, alongside the most common genes and DNA of its rows. The sample yields 400,000 to 550,000 distinct CDR3 sequences; about 16% were counted once. Of the sample, 16% falls within the top ten clones. The time point label of this sample denotes: newly diagnosed GD, antithyroid drugs for less than 3 months. For both TCR sequencing and RNA sequencing, RNA was extracted from PBMCs using TRIzol.

This sample also belongs to another study, concerning T cells in Graves' hyperthyroidism and ophthalmopathy.

The material was peripheral blood mononuclear cells (PBMCs), obtained at new diagnosis, from a patient treated with antithyroid drugs. The receptors derive from a woman aged 25 to 39 with Graves disease. Donor details come from another sample of the same person, matched by shared clones.

This clonotype has at least ten counts. The genes are TRBV5-1 and TRBJ2-1; 13 bases are shared with TRBD2. Per germline, CDR1 SGHRS and CDR2 YFSETQ. Trimming at V came to 4 bases and at J to 15 bases, leaving 19 bases not matched to a gene. The CDR3 is 17 residues long. The CDR3 DNA reads as TGCGCCAGCAGCAACCCCTCCCGGACTAGCGGGGGCGCTGGGTGGTTCTTC. Translated, it gives CASSNPSRTSGGAGWFF.

The V and J genes are TRBV6-1 and TRBJ1-2; TRBD1 aligns across 9 bases. In germline, CDR1 is MNHNS, CDR2 SASEGT. The CDR3 sequence is 14 residues long. The V segment lost 5 bases and the J segment 4 bases; nucleotides outside the gene matches: 5. Here the CDR3 reads CASSSTGGLYGYTF. The CDR3 DNA is TGTGCCAGCAGTAGTACAGGGGGCCTCTATGGCTACACCTTC.

This clonotype was recorded a few times. The CDR3 region has the DNA TGCGCCAGCAGTGAGGTCGGGGGGCAAAACAATGAGCAGTTCTTC. Translated: CASSEVGGQNNEQFF. This sequence joins TRBV10-2 and TRBJ2-1; the D gene is possibly TRBD2 (7 bases). Germline CDR1 and CDR2: WSHSY and SAAADI. This CDR3 comprises 15 residues. V shed 2 bases and J shed 5 bases, with 13 bases lying between them.

The chain links TRBV6-1 to TRBJ1-1; 7 bases agree with TRBD1. Germline V gene sequence: CDR1 MNHNS, CDR2 SASEGT. Trimming cost V 5 bases and J 5 bases; bases outside gene matches: 8. The CDR3 is 14 residues long. The CDR3 bases are TGTGCCAGCAGTCAGTTACAGGGGAAAACTGAAGCTTTCTTT. Its translation is CASSQLQGKTEAFF.

This rearrangement joins TRBV5-1 to TRBJ2-1; D is possibly TRBD2 (5 bases). Trimming removed 0 bases from V and 0 bases from J, with 10 bases in between. Germline assignment: CDR1 SGHRS and CDR2 YFSETQ. This CDR3 region has 16 residues. The CDR3 is CASSLDGGSSYNEQFF. As DNA, the CDR3 is TGCGCCAGCAGCTTGGATGGTGGGAGCTCCTACAATGAGCAGTTCTTC.

Note on this clonotype: With a much larger clone just one base away, this may be a read error. The chain uses TRBV5-1 and TRBJ2-1; D might be TRBD2 (5 bases). V shed 4 bases and J shed 10 bases, with 21 bases lying between them. From germline, CDR1 is SGHRS and CDR2 YFSETQ. The CDR3 spans 15 residues. CDR3 loop: CASSAADSLSYEQFF. CDR3 in DNA: TGCGCCAGCAGCGCCGCGGACTCCCTGAGTTACGAGCAGTTCTTC.

In its sample, this clonotype was seen many times. The chain carries TRBV30 and TRBJ1-5, with D possibly matching TRBD1 (6 bases). The CDR3 is 12 residues long. V was trimmed by 2 bases and J by 9 bases, leaving 11 bases between them. CDR1 and CDR2 (germline): GTSNPN, SVGIG (reference sequence). The CDR3 sequence: CAWSNTQGPQHF. CDR3 sequence (DNA): TGTGCCTGGAGTAATACACAGGGGCCCCAGCATTTT.

About this clonotype: A far larger clone differs by one base, so this is likely a read error. CDR3 amino acids: CTSSFDRTRAGVPTDTQYF. CDR3 coding DNA: TGTACCAGCAGTTTCGACAGGACCCGAGCGGGAGTGCCCACAGATACGCAGTATTTT. This sequence joins TRBV6-5 and TRBJ2-3; TRBD2 matches at 8 bases. This CDR3 contains 19 residues. Germline V gene data show CDR1 as MNHEY and CDR2 as SVGAGI.

The rearrangement links TRBV29-1 to TRBJ1-2, with TRBD1 matching 7 bases. From germline, CDR1 is SQVTM and CDR2 ANQGSEA. This CDR3 is built from 16 residues. With V trimmed by 2 bases and J by 13 bases, 22 bases remained unmatched. In nucleotides, the CDR3 is TGCAGCGTTGAACCCCGTCTCGCACCGACAGGGAGCGAGGCCACCTTC. Residues: CSVEPRLAPTGSEATF.

This clonotype was found many times. CDR3 DNA: TGTGCCATCAAGTCACGGGAGAACTCCTACAATGAGCAGTTCTTC. Its translation: CAIKSRENSYNEQFF. This rearrangement joins TRBV10-3 to TRBJ2-1, with D possibly being TRBD2 (6 bases). V lost 7 bases, J lost 0 bases, and 13 bases lay in between. The CDR3 is 15 residues long. CDR1 ENHRY and CDR2 SYGVKD come from the germline V gene.

V and J are TRBV20-1 and TRBJ2-2; unclear D gene. V lost 5 bases to trimming and J lost 5 bases, with 9 bases between them. This CDR3 region has 12 residues. Germline CDR1 reads DFQATT; CDR2 reads SNEGSKA (reference sequence). CDR3 sequence reads: CSASDPTGELFF. The CDR3 region has the DNA TGCAGTGCTTCCGACCCTACCGGGGAGCTGTTTTTT.

This clonotype occurred a few times. The rearrangement links TRBV2 to TRBJ1-3; TRBD1 might be the D (5 bases). In germline, CDR1 is SNHLY, CDR2 FYNNEI. The CDR3 extends over 11 amino acids. V was trimmed by 9 bases and J by 2 bases, leaving 5 bases between them. CDR3 region: CARGAGNTIYF. The CDR3 DNA reads as TGTGCCAGAGGGGCTGGAAACACCATATATTTT.

This clonotype came up a few times. V and J are TRBV6-2 or TRBV6-3 and TRBJ2-2; 8 nucleotides line up with TRBD1. The CDR3 loop spans 16 amino acids. From germline, CDR1 is MNHEY and CDR2 SVGEGT. V was pared by 2 bases and J by 7 bases, with 9 bases of the junction left unmatched. The CDR3 reads CASSYASTGVGGELFF. The CDR3 DNA follows: TGTGCCAGCAGTTACGCCTCGACAGGGGTCGGCGGGGAGCTGTTTTTT.

This clonotype was picked up many times. The chain is built from TRBV12-3 or TRBV12-4 and TRBJ2-2, with 12 bases that match TRBD2. CDR3 size: 16 residues. Trimming removed 11 bases from V and 0 bases from J; junction bases left unmatched: 7. The chain's CDR3 is CAPTSGRAPNTGELFF. For the CDR3, the DNA is TGTGCCCCGACTAGCGGGAGAGCTCCGAACACCGGGGAGCTGTTTTTT.

The chain links TRBV20-1 to TRBJ2-7, with 10 bases lining up with TRBD1. V trimming: 5 bases; J trimming: 2 bases; junction bases outside the gene matches: 12. The V gene's germline CDR1 is DFQATT and CDR2 SNEGSKA (reference sequence). CDR3 length: 16 amino acids. CDR3 sequence (DNA): TGCAGTGCTCTCAACTCGGACAGGGGGATTCCCTACGAGCAGTACTTC. It translates to CSALNSDRGIPYEQYF.

The chain has TRBV27 and TRBJ2-1; D perhaps matches TRBD1 (6 bases). The V gene's germline CDR1 is MNHEY and CDR2 SMNVEV (reference sequence). V was shortened by 3 bases and J by 3 bases, with 12 bases between the two germline ends. The CDR3 contains 15 residues. CDR3 residues: CASSLAVDSYNEQFF. Written as DNA, the CDR3 is TGTGCCAGCAGTTTGGCGGTGGACAGCTACAATGAGCAGTTCTTC.

V usage is TRBV11-2 and J usage is TRBJ1-1, with D perhaps matching TRBD1 (6 bases). Germline V gene data show CDR1 as SGHAT and CDR2 as FQNNGV. The CDR3 consists of 15 residues. Trimming shortened V by 2 bases and J by 0 bases, and 10 bases separated the two germline ends. The CDR3 region has the DNA TGTGCCAGCAGCTTAAGGGGGGTAATGAACACTGAAGCTTTCTTT. Its protein is CASSLRGVMNTEAFF.

This clonotype occurred a few times. The chain joins TRBV6-1 to TRBJ1-3; TRBD1 aligns across 9 bases. J gave up 6 bases and V 3 bases, and 9 bases lay outside the gene matches. The germline V gene has CDR1 MNHNS and CDR2 SASEGT. The CDR3 extends over 16 amino acids. In nucleotides, the CDR3 is TGTGCCAGCAGTGAGAACAGGGGGCGCTTCGTAAACACCATATATTTT. Translating gives CASSENRGRFVNTIYF.

This clonotype was observed at least ten times. The chain uses TRBV4-1 and TRBJ1-1, with D hard to call. V was pared by 4 bases and J by 1 base, with 13 bases between. CDR3 size: 15 residues. Germline assignment: CDR1 MGHRA and CDR2 YSYEKL. Here the CDR3 DNA reads TGCGCCAGCAGCCCCGGACCAAGCAAGAACACTGAAGCTTTCTTT. Protein sequence: CASSPGPSKNTEAFF.

This clonotype was counted at least ten times. The CDR3 DNA reads TGTGCCAGCAGTGCCCCGGGGGGTAGCTCCTACAATGAGCAGTTCTTC. Its protein is CASSAPGGSSYNEQFF. The chain employs TRBV2 and TRBJ2-1; 7 nucleotides agree with TRBD2. The CDR3 is 16 amino acids. V was clipped by 4 bases and J by 0 bases; unmatched bases: 6. Germline V gene sequence: CDR1 SNHLY, CDR2 FYNNEI. Looking up the rest from reference TRBV2 and TRBJ2-1 gives the full variable domain: EPEVTQTPSHQVTQMGQEVILRCVPISNHLYFYWYRQILGQKVEFLVSFYNNEISEKSEIFDDQFSVERPDGSNFTLKIRSTKLEDSAMYFCASSAPGGSSYNEQFFGPGTRLTVL.